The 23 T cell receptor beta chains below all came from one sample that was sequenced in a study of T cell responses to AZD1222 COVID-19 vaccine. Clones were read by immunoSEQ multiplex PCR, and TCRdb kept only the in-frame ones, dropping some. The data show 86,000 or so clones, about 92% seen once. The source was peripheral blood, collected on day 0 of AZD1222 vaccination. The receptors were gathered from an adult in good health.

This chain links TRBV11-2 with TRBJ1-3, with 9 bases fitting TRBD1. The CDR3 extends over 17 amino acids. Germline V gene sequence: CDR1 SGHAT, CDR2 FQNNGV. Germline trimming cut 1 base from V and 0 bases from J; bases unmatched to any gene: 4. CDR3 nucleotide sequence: TGTGCCAGCAGCTTAGGAACAGGGGGCTACTCTGGAAACACCATATATTTT. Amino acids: CASSLGTGGYSGNTIYF.

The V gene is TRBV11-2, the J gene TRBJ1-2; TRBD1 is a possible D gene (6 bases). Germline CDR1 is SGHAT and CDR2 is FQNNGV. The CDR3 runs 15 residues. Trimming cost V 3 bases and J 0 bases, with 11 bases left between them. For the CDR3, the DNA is TGTGCCAGCAGCTTTGGACAGTTCACTAACTATGGCTACACCTTC. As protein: CASSFGQFTNYGYTF.

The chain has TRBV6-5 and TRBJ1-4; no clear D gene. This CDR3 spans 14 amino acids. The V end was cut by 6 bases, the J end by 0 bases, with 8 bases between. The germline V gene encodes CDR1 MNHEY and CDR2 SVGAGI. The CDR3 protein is CASRIRATNEKLFF. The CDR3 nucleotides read TGTGCCAGCAGAATCAGAGCAACTAATGAAAAACTGTTTTTT.

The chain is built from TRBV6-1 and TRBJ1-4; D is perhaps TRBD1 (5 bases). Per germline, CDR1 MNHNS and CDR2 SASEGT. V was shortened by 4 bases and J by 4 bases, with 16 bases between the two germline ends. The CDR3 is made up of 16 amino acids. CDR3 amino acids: CASSANRQNRNEKLFF. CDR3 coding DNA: TGTGCCAGCAGTGCCAACCGACAGAACCGTAATGAAAAACTGTTTTTT.

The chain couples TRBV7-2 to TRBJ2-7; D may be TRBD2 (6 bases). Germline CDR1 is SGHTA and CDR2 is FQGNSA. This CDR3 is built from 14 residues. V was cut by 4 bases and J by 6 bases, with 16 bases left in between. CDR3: CASSSRLVELEQYF. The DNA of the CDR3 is TGTGCCAGCAGCTCCAGACTAGTTGAGCTCGAGCAGTACTTC. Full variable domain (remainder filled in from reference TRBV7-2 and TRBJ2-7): GAGVSQSPSNKVTEKGKDVELRCDPISGHTALYWYRQSLGQGLEFLIYFQGNSAPDKSGLPSDRFSAERTGGSVSTLTIQRTQQEDSAVYLCASSSRLVELEQYFGPGTRLTVT.

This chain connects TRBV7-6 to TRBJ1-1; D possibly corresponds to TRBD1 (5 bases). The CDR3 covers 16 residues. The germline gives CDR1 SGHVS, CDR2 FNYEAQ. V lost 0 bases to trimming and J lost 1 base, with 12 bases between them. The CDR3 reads CASSLAQAGANTEAFF. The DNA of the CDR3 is TGTGCCAGCAGCTTAGCGCAAGCCGGGGCGAACACTGAAGCTTTCTTT.

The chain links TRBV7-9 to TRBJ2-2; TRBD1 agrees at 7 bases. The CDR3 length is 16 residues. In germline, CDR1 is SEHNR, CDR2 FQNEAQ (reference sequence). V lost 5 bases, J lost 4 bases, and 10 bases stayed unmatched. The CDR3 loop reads CASSGGLRGLTGELFF. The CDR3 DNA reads TGTGCCAGCAGCGGGGGTCTGAGGGGGCTCACCGGGGAGCTGTTTTTT.

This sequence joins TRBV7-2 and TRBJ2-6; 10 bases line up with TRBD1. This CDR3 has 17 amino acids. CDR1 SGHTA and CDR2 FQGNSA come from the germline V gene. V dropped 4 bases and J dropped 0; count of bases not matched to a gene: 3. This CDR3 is CASSSTGGNSGANVLTF. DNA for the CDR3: TGTGCCAGCAGCTCGACAGGGGGCAACTCTGGGGCCAACGTCCTGACTTTC.

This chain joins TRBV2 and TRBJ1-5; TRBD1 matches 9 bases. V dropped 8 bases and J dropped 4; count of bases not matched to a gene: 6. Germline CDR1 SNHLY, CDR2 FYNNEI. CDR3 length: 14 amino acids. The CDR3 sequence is CASGRQGGNQPQHF. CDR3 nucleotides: TGTGCCAGCGGAAGACAGGGGGGTAATCAGCCCCAGCATTTT.

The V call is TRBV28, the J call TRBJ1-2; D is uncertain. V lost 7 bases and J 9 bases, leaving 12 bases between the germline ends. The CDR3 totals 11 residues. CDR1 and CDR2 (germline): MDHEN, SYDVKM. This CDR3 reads CASTTRGSYTF. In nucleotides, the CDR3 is TGTGCCAGCACCACCAGAGGGAGCTACACCTTC.

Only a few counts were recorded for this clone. CDR3 amino acids: CASSLTGSNEQFF. As DNA, the CDR3 is TGTGCCAGCAGCTTAACAGGGTCAAATGAGCAGTTCTTC. The chain combines TRBV11-2 with TRBJ2-1; a weak D match, TRBD1 (6 bases). Germline V gives CDR1 SGHAT, CDR2 FQNNGV. This CDR3 has 13 amino acids. Trimming took off 2 bases at V and 7 bases at J, with 9 bases between the two ends.

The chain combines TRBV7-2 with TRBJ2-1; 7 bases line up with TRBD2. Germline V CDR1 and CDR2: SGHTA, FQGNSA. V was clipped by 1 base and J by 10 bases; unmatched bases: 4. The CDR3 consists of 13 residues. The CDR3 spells CASSLGTGGEQFF. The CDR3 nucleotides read TGTGCCAGCAGCTTAGGGACGGGGGGAGAGCAGTTCTTC.

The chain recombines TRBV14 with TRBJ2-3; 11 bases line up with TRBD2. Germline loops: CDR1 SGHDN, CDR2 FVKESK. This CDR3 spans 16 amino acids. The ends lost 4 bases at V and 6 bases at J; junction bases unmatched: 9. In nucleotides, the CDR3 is TGTGCCAGCAGCCGGGCTCTAGCGGGAGGTAGGGATACGCAGTATTTT. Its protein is CASSRALAGGRDTQYF.

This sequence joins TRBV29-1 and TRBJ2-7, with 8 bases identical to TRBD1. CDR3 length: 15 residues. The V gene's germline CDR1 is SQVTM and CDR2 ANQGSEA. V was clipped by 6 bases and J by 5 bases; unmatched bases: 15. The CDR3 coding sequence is TGCAGCGTCACGCCCCGGACAGGGTTGATCCACGAGCAGTACTTC. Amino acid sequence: CSVTPRTGLIHEQYF.

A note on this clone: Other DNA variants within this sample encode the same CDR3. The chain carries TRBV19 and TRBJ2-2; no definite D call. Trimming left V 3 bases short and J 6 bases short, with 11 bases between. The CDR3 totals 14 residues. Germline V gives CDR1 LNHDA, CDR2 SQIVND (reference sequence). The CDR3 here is CASSIGSSPGELFF. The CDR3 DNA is TGTGCCAGTAGTATTGGCTCGTCTCCCGGGGAGCTGTTTTTT.

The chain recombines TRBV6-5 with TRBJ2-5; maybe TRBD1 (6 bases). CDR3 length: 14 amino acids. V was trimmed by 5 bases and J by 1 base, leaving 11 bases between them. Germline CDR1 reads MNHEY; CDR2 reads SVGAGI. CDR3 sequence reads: CASSKTGSQETQYF. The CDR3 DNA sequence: TGTGCCAGCAGTAAGACAGGATCCCAAGAGACCCAGTACTTC.

CDR3 nucleotide sequence: TGTGCCAGTAGTACCCAACGGCACGGGGATGAAAAACTGTTTTTT. It codes for CASSTQRHGDEKLFF. The rearrangement uses TRBV19 and TRBJ1-4; D is uncertain. The germline gives CDR1 LNHDA, CDR2 SQIVND (reference sequence). V shed 4 bases and J shed 6 bases, with 15 bases lying between them. The CDR3 totals 15 residues.

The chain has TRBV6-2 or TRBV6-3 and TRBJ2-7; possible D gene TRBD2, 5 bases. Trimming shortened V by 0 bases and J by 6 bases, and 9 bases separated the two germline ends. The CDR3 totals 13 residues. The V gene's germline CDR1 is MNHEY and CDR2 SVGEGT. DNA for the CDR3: TGTGCCAGCAGTTACTCGACTATCTCCGAGCAGTACTTC. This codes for CASSYSTISEQYF.

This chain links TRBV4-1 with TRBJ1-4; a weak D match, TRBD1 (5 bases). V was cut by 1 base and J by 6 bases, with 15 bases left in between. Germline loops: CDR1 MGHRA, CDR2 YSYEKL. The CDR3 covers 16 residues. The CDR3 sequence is CASSQVGAGSDEKLFF. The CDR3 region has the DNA TGCGCCAGCAGCCAAGTGGGAGCAGGGTCGGATGAAAAACTGTTTTTT.

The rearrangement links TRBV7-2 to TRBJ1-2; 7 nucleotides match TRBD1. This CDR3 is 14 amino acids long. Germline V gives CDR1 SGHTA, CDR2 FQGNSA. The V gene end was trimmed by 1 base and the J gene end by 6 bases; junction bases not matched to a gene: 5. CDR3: CASSLGMTGNGYTF. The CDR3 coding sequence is TGTGCCAGCAGCTTAGGTATGACAGGGAATGGCTACACCTTC.

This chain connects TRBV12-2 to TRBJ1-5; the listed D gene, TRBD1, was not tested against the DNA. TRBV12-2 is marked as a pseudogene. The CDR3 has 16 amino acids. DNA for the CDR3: TGTGCAAGTCGCTCACCCGGGACAGGGCGCAATCAGCCCCAGCATTTT. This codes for CASRSPGTGRNQPQHF.

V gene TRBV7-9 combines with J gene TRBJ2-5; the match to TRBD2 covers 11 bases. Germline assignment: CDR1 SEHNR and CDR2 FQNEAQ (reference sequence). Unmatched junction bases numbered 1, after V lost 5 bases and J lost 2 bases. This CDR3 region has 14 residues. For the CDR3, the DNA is TGTGCCAGCAGCACTAGCGGGGGACAAGAGACCCAGTACTTC. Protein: CASSTSGGQETQYF.

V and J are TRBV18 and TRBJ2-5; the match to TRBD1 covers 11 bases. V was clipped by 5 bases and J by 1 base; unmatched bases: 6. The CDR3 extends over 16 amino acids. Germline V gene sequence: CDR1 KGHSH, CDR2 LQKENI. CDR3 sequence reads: CASSEYGTGGQETQYF. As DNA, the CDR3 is TGTGCCAGCTCAGAATACGGGACAGGGGGCCAAGAGACCCAGTACTTC.